Sequencing of this TCR beta chain was carried out in a study of human T cells and chemical hapten exposure. Overall study: Patients' scalps got diphenylcyclopropenone weekly throughout the approximately 26-week study.

TCRdb re-analysed the RACE reads in MiXCR, keeping a single row per CDR3 protein. The sample contains some 70,000 distinct CDR3 sequences, 10% to 11% of which appear only once. This clonotype qualifies as medium-sized. As to time point: pre-sensitization, week 0. Treatment noted: therapeutic diphenylcyclopropenone sensitization with weekly scalp DPC. Only after blood had been drawn was each patch test applied. This CDR3 region has 15 residues. From germline, CDR1 is LGHNA and CDR2 YSLEER. Between the trimmed V and J ends, which lost 2 bases and 5 bases, there was a span of 10 bases. This TCR derives from a woman between 45 and 60 years old with alopecia areata. Some clones in this sample may be carry-over from other donors' samples. The sample was whole blood, taken in connection with sensitization to the hapten diphenylcyclopropenone (DPC). The chain joins TRBV4-3 to TRBJ1-6; possible D gene TRBD1, 5 bases. CDR3 region: CASSQNGGDNSPLHF. CDR3 in DNA: TGCGCCAGCAGCCAAAATGGGGGGGATAATTCACCCCTCCACTTT.